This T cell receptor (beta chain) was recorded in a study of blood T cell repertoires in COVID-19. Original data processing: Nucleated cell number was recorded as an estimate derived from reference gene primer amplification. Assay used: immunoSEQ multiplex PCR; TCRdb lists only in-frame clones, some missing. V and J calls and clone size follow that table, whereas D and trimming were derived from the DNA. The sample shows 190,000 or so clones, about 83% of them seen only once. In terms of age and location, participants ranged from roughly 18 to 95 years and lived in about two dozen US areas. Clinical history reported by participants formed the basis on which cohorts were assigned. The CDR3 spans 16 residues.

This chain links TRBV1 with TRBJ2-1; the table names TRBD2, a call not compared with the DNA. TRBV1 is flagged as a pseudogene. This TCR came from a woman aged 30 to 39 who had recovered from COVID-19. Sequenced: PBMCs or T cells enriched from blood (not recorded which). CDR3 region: CTSSPPKREGLNEQFF. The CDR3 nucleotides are TGCACCAGCAGCCCCCCTAAGCGGGAGGGCCTCAATGAGCAGTTCTTC.